The 17 T cell receptor beta chains presented below share a single source sample, sequenced in a study of blood T cell repertoires in COVID-19. Repertoires were generated with immunoSEQ multiplex PCR, while TCRdb's copy carries only in-frame clones and drops some. The repertoire holds approximately 50,000 clones, with around 87% as singletons. The sample comprised peripheral blood. These TCRs come from a man in his forties or fifties with active COVID-19.

This chain connects TRBV10-1 to TRBJ1-5, with a tentative D call TRBD1 (6 bases). Trimming cost V 0 bases and J 0 bases, with 15 bases left between them. The CDR3 has 18 residues. Germline CDR1 and CDR2: WNHNN and SYGVQD (reference sequence). Here the CDR3 reads CASSESTGGGHSNQPQHF. CDR3 coding DNA: TGCGCCAGCAGTGAGTCGACTGGGGGGGGCCATAGCAATCAGCCCCAGCATTTT.

This clone came up once. V gene TRBV21-1 combines with J gene TRBJ1-1; TRBD1, as called in the table, went unchecked against the DNA. TRBV21-1 is noted as a pseudogene. The CDR3 spans 19 residues. The CDR3 nucleotides are TGTGCCAGCAGCAGGACTTGTGAGGGGGCGCTTTTTATTTACACTGAAGCTTTCTTT. This sequence encodes CASSRTCEGALFIYTEAFF.

This clone occurred once. The chain recombines TRBV6-5 with TRBJ1-1; D is ambiguous. The V end was cut by 5 bases, the J end by 3 bases, with 13 bases between. Germline V gene sequence: CDR1 MNHEY, CDR2 SVGAGI. The CDR3 has 14 amino acids. The CDR3 region has the DNA TGTGCCAGCAGTAGGAAAGGGAGGGACACTGAAGCTTTCTTT. As protein: CASSRKGRDTEAFF.

This chain links TRBV24-1 with TRBJ2-2, with TRBD1 identical over 10 bases. This CDR3 spans 17 amino acids. The V gene end was trimmed by 9 bases and the J gene end by 1 base; junction bases not matched to a gene: 10. Germline values: CDR1 KGHDR, CDR2 SFDVKD. The CDR3 sequence: CATAPGQGLGNTGELFF. Here the CDR3 DNA reads TGTGCCACCGCTCCGGGACAGGGGTTGGGGAACACCGGGGAGCTGTTTTTT.

V is TRBV7-8 and J is TRBJ2-1; 8 nucleotides agree with TRBD1. The CDR3 has 15 residues. Losses at the gene ends were 4 bases for V and 3 bases for J; bases not matched to a gene: 5. Per germline, CDR1 SGHVS and CDR2 FQNEAQ. Written as DNA, the CDR3 is TGTGCCAGCAGCTCGACAGGGGCTCTCTACAATGAGCAGTTCTTC. This encodes CASSSTGALYNEQFF.

This sequence joins TRBV6-1 and TRBJ2-1; TRBD2 matches at 8 bases. The germline gives CDR1 MNHNS, CDR2 SASEGT. Germline trimming cut 3 bases from V and 7 bases from J; bases unmatched to any gene: 8. The CDR3 is 15 residues long. CDR3 sequence: CASSERAGVKNEQFF. CDR3 bases: TGTGCCAGCAGTGAGAGAGCGGGGGTAAAAAATGAGCAGTTCTTC.

A single count supports this clone. The chain employs TRBV5-1 and TRBJ2-3; 8 bases agree with TRBD2. The CDR3 runs to 15 residues. V was pared by 3 bases and J by 5 bases, with 8 bases of the junction left unmatched. The germline gives CDR1 SGHRS, CDR2 YFSETQ. CDR3 coding DNA: TGCGCCAGCAGCTCTACCGGGGGGGCTGGAGATACGCAGTATTTT. Translating it yields CASSSTGGAGDTQYF.

This chain joins TRBV12-3 or TRBV12-4 and TRBJ2-3, with D possibly TRBD1 on 6 matching bases. The germline V and J ends were trimmed by 6 bases and 12 bases, with 16 bases remaining between them. This CDR3 is 12 amino acids long. The CDR3 DNA follows: TGTGCCAGCAGCCCCGGGACACAACGACAGTATTTT. Translated, it gives CASSPGTQRQYF.

The V call is TRBV7-6, the J call TRBJ1-4; D remains unclear. V was pared by 1 base and J by 4 bases, with 10 bases between. This CDR3 is built from 15 residues. Per germline, CDR1 SGHVS and CDR2 FNYEAQ. The CDR3 bases are TGTGCCAGCAGCTTAGGGCGGCCGAGTAATGAAAAACTGTTTTTT. It encodes CASSLGRPSNEKLFF. Supplemented by reference TRBV7-6 and TRBJ1-4, the full variable domain reads GAGVSQSPRYKVTKRGQDVALRCDPISGHVSLYWYRQALGQGPEFLTYFNYEAQQDKSGLPNDRFSAERPEGSISTLTIQRTEQRDSAMYRCASSLGRPSNEKLFFGSGTQLSVL.

This clone occurred a few times. The V call is TRBV6-5, the J call TRBJ2-7; no definite D call. CDR1 MNHEY and CDR2 SVGAGI come from the germline V gene. The CDR3 sequence is 13 residues long. V lost 0 bases to trimming and J lost 5 bases, with 8 bases between them. The CDR3 protein is CASSYSNQNEQYF. CDR3 nucleotides: TGTGCCAGCAGTTACTCGAACCAGAACGAGCAGTACTTC.

The chain links TRBV24-1 to TRBJ2-5; TRBD1 is a possible D gene (6 bases). The V end lost 4 bases, the J end lost 7 bases, and 18 bases lay between the germline ends. CDR1 and CDR2 from the germline V gene are KGHDR and SFDVKD. This CDR3 spans 15 amino acids. The CDR3 bases are TGTGCCACCAGTGAATCAACAGGGACCCAGGGGACCCAGTACTTC. It is translated as CATSESTGTQGTQYF.

The gene calls are TRBV6-5 and TRBJ1-4; tentative D call: TRBD1 (5 bases). CDR3 length: 14 residues. Germline CDR1 is MNHEY and CDR2 is SVGAGI. The V end lost 7 bases, the J end lost 8 bases, and 17 bases lay between the germline ends. The CDR3, as DNA: TGTGCCAGCACCATTCGGGGGGGGATCGAAAAACTGTTTTTT. Translated: CASTIRGGIEKLFF.

The J gene is TRBJ1-6, the V gene TRBV4-3; D not resolved. The germline V gene encodes CDR1 LGHNA and CDR2 YSLEER. The CDR3 is made up of 18 amino acids. V lost 0 bases and J 0 bases, leaving 12 bases between the germline ends. CDR3 loop: CASSQEAGIGSYNSPLHF. The DNA for the CDR3 is TGCGCCAGCAGCCAAGAGGCGGGGATCGGCTCCTATAATTCACCCCTCCACTTT.

The chain recombines TRBV29-1 with TRBJ1-1, with TRBD1 identical over 8 bases. This CDR3 is 11 amino acids long. V trimming: 7 bases; J trimming: 6 bases; junction bases outside the gene matches: 4. Germline assignment: CDR1 SQVTM and CDR2 ANQGSEA. CDR3 loop: CSAEDRAEAFF. In nucleotides, the CDR3 is TGCAGCGCCGAGGACAGGGCTGAAGCTTTCTTT.

The gene calls are TRBV19 and TRBJ2-1, with 9 nucleotides matching TRBD2. Germline loops: CDR1 LNHDA, CDR2 SQIVND (reference sequence). J was trimmed by 1 base and V by 3 bases; bases with no gene match: 4. The CDR3 has 16 residues. CDR3 residues: CASSMAGGESYNEQFF. CDR3 nucleotide sequence: TGTGCCAGTAGTATGGCGGGGGGGGAATCCTACAATGAGCAGTTCTTC.

The chain has TRBV5-1 and TRBJ2-2, with D tentatively TRBD2 (7 bases). Germline V gives CDR1 SGHRS, CDR2 YFSETQ. The CDR3 runs to 17 residues. The V gene lost 1 base and the J gene lost 4 bases, with 17 bases spanning the gap. CDR3 region: CASSLWGPGGSTGELFF. The CDR3 DNA reads TGCGCCAGCAGCTTGTGGGGGCCGGGGGGAAGCACCGGGGAGCTGTTTTTT.

This rearrangement joins TRBV7-9 to TRBJ2-2; 10 bases agree with TRBD2. Unmatched junction bases numbered 8, after V lost 2 bases and J lost 5 bases. Germline values: CDR1 SEHNR, CDR2 FQNEAQ (reference sequence). This CDR3 has 17 amino acids. CDR3 in DNA: TGTGCCAGCAGCTTAACTAGCGGGAACCGGGGAACCGGGGAGCTGTTTTTT. Protein product: CASSLTSGNRGTGELFF. Supplemented by reference TRBV7-9 and TRBJ2-2, the full variable domain reads DTGVSQNPRHKITKRGQNVTFRCDPISEHNRLYWYRQTLGQGPEFLTYFQNEAQLEKSRLLSDRFSAERPKGSFSTLEIQRTEQGDSAMYLCASSLTSGNRGTGELFFGEGSRLTVL.